These 26 T cell receptor beta chains originate from one sample sequenced in a study of patients and donors after allogeneic stem cell transplantation. TCRdb redid the calling of the RT-PCR reads with MiXCR, one entry per CDR3 protein. The table lists over 400,000 distinct CDR3 sequences, 16% of them singletons. Material for sequencing was blood, either unsorted or a sorted T cell fraction (not recorded which). These receptors were taken from a human donor who was either an allogeneic HSCT recipient or a stem cell or donor lymphocyte infusion donor (not recorded which). It is not recorded whose cells these are; they may come from a transplant donor.

The V gene is TRBV18, the J gene TRBJ1-5; perhaps TRBD1 as D (5 bases). Germline CDR1 is KGHSH and CDR2 is LQKENI. Between the trimmed V and J ends, which lost 3 bases and 1 base, there was a span of 13 bases. There are 16 residues in the CDR3. This CDR3 reads CASSPGASGSNQPQHF. The CDR3 DNA reads TGTGCCAGCTCACCTGGGGCCAGTGGGAGCAATCAGCCCCAGCATTTT.

This clonotype was counted only a few times. The chain links TRBV29-1 to TRBJ2-6; D is ambiguous. The V end lost 5 bases, the J end lost 0 bases, and 8 bases lay between the germline ends. Germline V CDR1 and CDR2: SQVTM, ANQGSEA. CDR3 length: 14 amino acids. The CDR3 sequence: CSVLQYSGANVLTF. CDR3 in DNA: TGCAGCGTTCTACAATACTCTGGGGCCAACGTCCTGACTTTC.

V is TRBV7-8 and J is TRBJ1-4, with D tentatively TRBD1 (5 bases). Germline V lookup: CDR1 SGHVS, CDR2 FQNEAQ. The CDR3 sequence is 14 residues long. Trimming took 4 bases from V and 4 from J, leaving 10 bases between them. The CDR3 region has the DNA TGTGCCAGCAGCTCCGAGGGGTTTAATGAAAAACTGTTTTTT. Translation: CASSSEGFNEKLFF.

This clonotype was observed a few times. The gene calls are TRBV7-3 and TRBJ1-6; 8 bases agree with TRBD1. J lost 9 bases, V lost 2 bases, and 3 bases had no gene match. CDR1 and CDR2 (germline): SGHTA, FQGTGA. This CDR3 region has 14 residues. The CDR3 coding sequence is TGTGCCAGCAGCTTATCAGGGGGCAGTTCACCCCTCCACTTT. It translates to CASSLSGGSSPLHF.

The table lists this clonotype with a few counts. The V and J genes are TRBV14 and TRBJ1-5; possible D gene TRBD1, 5 bases. The length of the CDR3 is 15 residues. Trimming removed 1 base from V and 5 bases from J, with 12 bases in between. Per the germline V gene, CDR1 is SGHDN and CDR2 is FVKESK. CDR3 DNA: TGTGCCAGCAGCCAAGGAGGGGAAGGCCATCAGCCCCAGCATTTT. Its protein product is CASSQGGEGHQPQHF.

The rearrangement joins TRBV7-8 to TRBJ2-7; no definite D call. Per germline, CDR1 SGHVS and CDR2 FQNEAQ. The CDR3 runs to 12 residues. V lost 1 base and J 5 bases, leaving 6 bases between the germline ends. CDR3 sequence (DNA): TGTGCCAGCAGCTTAGAAATCCACGAGCAGTACTTC. This encodes CASSLEIHEQYF.

The rearrangement joins TRBV21-1 to TRBJ2-7. TRBV21-1 is given as a pseudogene. CDR3 length equals 9 residues. CDR3 DNA: TGTGCCCGCAACTCCGAGCAGTACTTC. Its translation: CARNSEQYF.

The chain has TRBV9 and TRBJ1-1; D is ambiguous. The V and J ends lost 1 base and 3 bases respectively, with 7 bases between them. Germline assignment: CDR1 SGDLS and CDR2 YYNGEE. The CDR3 runs 13 residues. CDR3 bases: TGTGCCAGCAGCGTATTCGATTACACTGAAGCTTTCTTT. It is translated as CASSVFDYTEAFF.

This clonotype was counted many times. V is TRBV12-3 or TRBV12-4 and J is TRBJ2-7, with TRBD1 matching over 7 bases. J gave up 3 bases and V 1 base, and 0 bases lay outside the gene matches. The CDR3 spans 13 residues. The CDR3 DNA follows: TGTGCCAGCAGTTTAGGGACAGGCTACGAGCAGTACTTC. Amino acid sequence: CASSLGTGYEQYF.

This sequence joins TRBV19 and TRBJ2-2; the match to TRBD1 covers 10 bases. The V and J ends lost 5 bases and 4 bases, in that order; junction bases with no gene match: 10. The CDR3 consists of 17 residues. Germline V lookup: CDR1 LNHDA, CDR2 SQIVND (reference sequence). CDR3 sequence (DNA): TGTGCCAGTAGTTCATCGCCCGGGACAGGGGTCACCGGGGAGCTGTTTTTT. This gives the protein CASSSSPGTGVTGELFF.

The chain links TRBV20-1 to TRBJ1-6; D perhaps matches TRBD1 (5 bases). Trimming cost V 0 bases and J 5 bases, with 14 bases left between them. The CDR3 has 16 residues. From germline, CDR1 is DFQATT and CDR2 SNEGSKA (reference sequence). CDR3 DNA: TGCAGTGCTAGAGAGGGCGCCGGGGGTAATAATTCACCCCTCCACTTT. Its translation: CSAREGAGGNNSPLHF.

CDR3 bases: TGTGCCAGCAGCCTCGTCTGGCAGCGGGAATTCACAGATACGCAGTATTTT. Protein product: CASSLVWQREFTDTQYF. This chain connects TRBV14 to TRBJ2-3, with 7 positions matching TRBD2. The CDR3 sequence is 17 residues long. Losses at the gene ends were 4 bases for V and 2 bases for J; bases not matched to a gene: 12. CDR1 and CDR2 from the germline V gene are SGHDN and FVKESK.

This rearrangement joins TRBV30 to TRBJ2-2, with D unresolved. The CDR3 loop spans 13 amino acids. V lost 2 bases, J lost 3 bases, and 7 bases lay in between. Germline CDR1 and CDR2: GTSNPN and SVGIG (reference sequence). The CDR3 nucleotides read TGTGCCTGGAGTTCCCTATACACCGGGGAGCTGTTTTTT. Amino acids: CAWSSLYTGELFF.

This clonotype has a count of ten or more. This sequence joins TRBV20-1 and TRBJ2-6; D remains ambiguous. From germline, CDR1 is DFQATT and CDR2 SNEGSKA (reference sequence). This CDR3 has 19 residues. Trimming removed 3 bases at V and 0 bases at J, with 21 bases between. CDR3 amino acids: CSARIGPQPQYSGANVLTF. DNA of the CDR3: TGCAGTGCTAGGATAGGCCCTCAACCCCAGTACTCTGGGGCCAACGTCCTGACTTTC.

This clonotype was detected only a few times. The chain couples TRBV20-1 to TRBJ1-2; D is undetermined. From germline, CDR1 is DFQATT and CDR2 SNEGSKA (reference sequence). V was shortened by 2 bases and J by 0 bases, with 7 bases between the two germline ends. The CDR3 consists of 13 residues. The CDR3 protein is CSARSGANYGYTF. The DNA for the CDR3 is TGCAGTGCTAGATCAGGAGCTAACTATGGCTACACCTTC.

This clonotype was detected only a few times. The chain recombines TRBV29-1 with TRBJ1-1, with 7 bases aligning to TRBD1. Germline V CDR1 and CDR2: SQVTM, ANQGSEA. This CDR3 has 12 amino acids. Trimming took 6 bases from V and 5 from J; bases not matched to a gene: 6. The chain's CDR3 is CSVTGSWTEAFF. As DNA, the CDR3 is TGCAGCGTGACAGGGAGTTGGACTGAAGCTTTCTTT. Full variable domain (rest looked up from reference TRBV29-1 and TRBJ1-1): SAVISQKPSRDICQRGTSLTIQCQVDSQVTMMFWYRQQPGQSLTLIATANQGSEATYESGFVIDKFPISRPNLTFSTLTVSNMSPEDSSIYLCSVTGSWTEAFFGQGTRLTVV.

The chain employs TRBV15 and TRBJ2-6; D unclear. This CDR3 has 16 amino acids. From germline, CDR1 is LNHNV and CDR2 YYDKDF (reference sequence). Trimming shortened V by 6 bases and J by 4 bases, and 16 bases separated the two germline ends. The CDR3 reads CATRLRWQQGANVLTF. For the CDR3, the DNA is TGTGCCACCAGACTTCGGTGGCAGCAAGGGGCCAACGTCCTGACTTTC. The entire variable domain, with the rest obtained from reference TRBV15 and TRBJ2-6, is as follows: DAMVIQNPRYQVTQFGKPVTLSCSQTLNHNVMYWYQQKSSQAPKLLFHYYDKDFNNEADTPDNFQSRRPNTSFCFLDIRSPGLGDTAMYLCATRLRWQQGANVLTFGAGSRLTVL.

J is TRBJ2-5 and V is TRBV6-1; 7 bases fit TRBD1. The ends lost 8 bases at V and 5 bases at J; junction bases unmatched: 14. The CDR3 loop spans 15 amino acids. Germline lookup yields CDR1 MNHNS and CDR2 SASEGT. The CDR3 region is CASEQTGKVGETQYF. CDR3 nucleotide sequence: TGTGCCAGCGAACAGACAGGGAAGGTTGGGGAGACCCAGTACTTC.

In this sample, this clonotype turned up a few times. The V gene is TRBV28, the J gene TRBJ2-5; unclear D gene. The CDR3 contains 16 residues. The V end lost 6 bases, the J end lost 0 bases, and 17 bases lay between the germline ends. The germline gives CDR1 MDHEN, CDR2 SYDVKM. The CDR3 sequence: CASRPEPPHYQETQYF. CDR3 nucleotides: TGTGCCAGCAGGCCCGAACCTCCACATTACCAAGAGACCCAGTACTTC.

CDR3 in DNA: TGTGCCAGCAGCCACAGGACCCCCTACGAGCAGTACTTC. Translated, it gives CASSHRTPYEQYF. The chain uses TRBV14 and TRBJ2-7, with D uncertain. Per germline, CDR1 SGHDN and CDR2 FVKESK. V was clipped by 3 bases and J by 2 bases, with 8 bases between them. The CDR3 is 13 residues long.

The rearrangement joins TRBV27 to TRBJ1-2, with a tentative D call TRBD1 (5 bases). Germline V lookup: CDR1 MNHEY, CDR2 SMNVEV (reference sequence). The V end was cut by 6 bases, the J end by 3 bases, with 14 bases between. This CDR3 contains 14 residues. The CDR3 region has the DNA TGTGCCAGCAGCTTAAGGAGGGGAGACTATGGCTACACCTTC. Translating gives CASSLRRGDYGYTF.

This clonotype showed up just a few times. The chain links TRBV19 to TRBJ2-1; possible D gene TRBD2, 5 bases. The germline V gene encodes CDR1 LNHDA and CDR2 SQIVND (reference sequence). The V end was cut by 1 base, the J end by 3 bases, with 13 bases between. This CDR3 region has 16 residues. The CDR3: CASSIANEGVYNEQFF. The CDR3 DNA follows: TGTGCCAGTAGTATAGCGAACGAGGGAGTCTACAATGAGCAGTTCTTC.

The sample holds a few counts of this clonotype. The V gene is TRBV7-6, the J gene TRBJ1-5; 7 nucleotides agree with TRBD1. This CDR3 contains 14 residues. V lost 6 bases, J lost 5 bases, and 7 bases stayed unmatched. Germline lookup yields CDR1 SGHVS and CDR2 FNYEAQ. The chain's CDR3 is CASSPGGTYQPQHF. The CDR3 nucleotides are TGTGCCAGCAGTCCAGGGGGGACTTATCAGCCCCAGCATTTT.

V usage is TRBV3-1 and J usage is TRBJ2-1, with D unresolved. The CDR3 totals 13 residues. The germline V gene encodes CDR1 LGHDT and CDR2 YNNKEL (reference sequence). V lost 4 bases, J lost 9 bases, and 13 bases lay in between. CDR3 region: CASSPAISIEQFF. The CDR3 nucleotides read TGTGCCAGCAGCCCGGCCATCAGTATTGAGCAGTTCTTC.

This clonotype has a handful of counts. The gene calls are TRBV20-1 and TRBJ1-5; TRBD1 matches 7 bases. The CDR3 covers 16 residues. Trimming removed 1 base from V and 0 bases from J; junction bases left unmatched: 6. Germline loops: CDR1 DFQATT, CDR2 SNEGSKA (reference sequence). CDR3 DNA sequence: TGCAGTGCTAGAGTTTGGGACAGATATAGCAATCAGCCCCAGCATTTT. Its protein is CSARVWDRYSNQPQHF.

This clonotype was counted a few times. The CDR3 is CASSMTGGNTGELFF. The CDR3 nucleotides read TGTGCCAGCAGTATGACAGGGGGGAACACCGGGGAGCTGTTTTTT. The chain has TRBV5-6 and TRBJ2-2; 9 bases agree with TRBD1. The CDR3 has 15 amino acids. CDR1 is SGHDT and CDR2 is YYEEEE in the germline V gene. V was clipped by 5 bases and J by 1 base; unmatched bases: 3.